This is a list of T cell receptor beta chains from one sample in a study of T cells in localized non-small cell lung cancer. Sequencing was performed with immunoSEQ multiplex PCR; in TCRdb, only in-frame clones are kept and a portion is missing. In the table there are approximately 20,000 clones, about 88% of which are singletons. The sequencing here drew on peripheral blood, taken before any cancer treatment. These receptors all come from a man aged 35 to 69 with stage I lung adenocarcinoma. The CDR3 runs from the conserved cysteine through the conserved F or W. A D gene is named only where the DNA matches it firmly. Rows give clone size only sometimes, using once, few, many, or a class for an expanded clone.

V	D	J	size	CDR3	DNA
TRBV7-9	NA	TRBJ1-3	NA	CASSLGMTGNTIYF	TGTGCCAGCAGCTTAGGAATGACTGGAAACACCATATATTTT
TRBV19	NA	TRBJ2-5	once	CASSMGRLGGTETQYF	TGTGCCAGTAGTATGGGCCGGCTTGGGGGTACGGAGACCCAGTACTTC
TRBV12-5	NA	TRBJ2-1	NA	CASGSPVSSNEQFF	TGTGCTAGTGGTTCGCCCGTTAGCAGCAATGAGCAGTTCTTC
TRBV21-1	NA	TRBJ1-5	NA	CASTIGPGNQPQHF	TGTGCCAGCACTATCGGACCGGGGAATCAGCCCCAGCATTTT
TRBV7-2	NA	TRBJ2-7	NA	CASSLGRGRVEQYF	TGTGCCAGCAGCTTAGGGAGGGGGCGCGTCGAGCAGTACTTC
TRBV6-5	NA	TRBJ2-7	NA	CASNAGALLYEQYF	TGTGCCAGCAACGCCGGTGCTCTCCTGTACGAGCAGTACTTC
TRBV6-6	TRBD2	TRBJ2-1	NA	CASSYLSGGQNNEQFF	TGTGCCAGCAGTTATCTTAGCGGGGGCCAAAACAATGAGCAGTTCTTC
TRBV7-6	TRBD1	TRBJ1-4	NA	CASSQQGANEKLFF	TGTGCCAGCAGCCAACAGGGGGCTAATGAAAAACTGTTTTTT
TRBV6-6	NA	TRBJ2-5	NA	CASSLEETQYF	TGTGCCAGCAGCCTGGAGGAGACCCAGTACTTC
TRBV7-2	TRBD2	TRBJ2-1	NA	CASSGRTSGMYNEQFF	TGTGCCAGCAGCGGCCGGACTAGCGGGATGTACAATGAGCAGTTCTTC
TRBV4-3	TRBD1	TRBJ2-6	NA	CASSPPDRGSGANVLTF	TGCGCCAGCAGCCCGCCGGACAGGGGCTCGGGGGCCAACGTCCTGACTTTC
TRBV9	NA	TRBJ1-6	NA	CASSVGTHSPLHF	TGTGCCAGCAGCGTTGGCACCCATTCACCCCTCCACTTT
TRBV4-3	TRBD2	TRBJ2-1	NA	CASSQIGTSGSDNEQFF	TGCGCCAGCAGCCAAATTGGGACTAGCGGGAGCGACAATGAGCAGTTCTTC
TRBV4-3	NA	TRBJ1-2	NA	CASSRSYEGTNYGYTF	TGCGCCAGCAGCCGATCTTACGAGGGGACCAACTATGGCTACACCTTC
TRBV7-2	NA	TRBJ1-1	once	CASSSKGVNTEAFF	TGTGCCAGCAGCTCAAAGGGGGTGAACACTGAAGCTTTCTTT
TRBV7-2	NA	TRBJ2-3	NA	CASSLAVPASPTDTQYF	TGTGCCAGCAGCTTAGCGGTCCCCGCTAGCCCCACAGATACGCAGTATTTT
TRBV7-3	NA	TRBJ2-1	NA	CASSPHLGGGIYNEQFF	TGTGCCAGCAGCCCCCATCTAGGGGGGGGCATATACAATGAGCAGTTCTTC
TRBV18	NA	TRBJ1-2	few	CASSPSRGINYGYTF	TGTGCCAGCTCACCTAGTCGGGGGATAAACTATGGCTACACCTTC
TRBV10-3	NA	TRBJ2-1	NA	CAISGGAGEVLNEQFF	TGTGCCATCAGTGGTGGGGCAGGGGAAGTTTTAAATGAGCAGTTCTTC
TRBV4-3	NA	TRBJ1-5	NA	CASSQEIGQPQHF	TGCGCCAGCAGCCAAGAAATAGGTCAGCCCCAGCATTTT
TRBV7-2	TRBD1	TRBJ2-2	NA	CASSRGAGGNTGELFF	TGTGCCAGCAGCCGAGGGGCAGGGGGCAACACCGGGGAGCTGTTTTTT
TRBV5-1	NA	TRBJ1-2	NA	CASSWARQGVDGYTF	TGCGCCAGCAGCTGGGCGCGGCAGGGTGTTGATGGCTACACCTTC
TRBV10-3	NA	TRBJ2-7	NA	CAISGPPDSYEQYF	TGTGCCATCAGTGGCCCCCCGGACAGCTACGAGCAGTACTTC
TRBV5-1	TRBD2	TRBJ2-5	NA	CASSLVGGGQETQYF	TGCGCCAGCAGCTTGGTTGGGGGGGGCCAAGAGACCCAGTACTTC
TRBV11-1	TRBD1	TRBJ1-5	NA	CASSPQTGTTQHF	TGTGCCAGCAGCCCCCAGACAGGGACGACCCAGCATTTT
TRBV6-1	NA	TRBJ2-4	NA	CASSRRGAKNIQYF	TGTGCCAGCTCCCGGAGGGGTGCCAAAAACATTCAGTACTTC
TRBV7-2	NA	TRBJ2-1	few	CASSTTRGNEQFF	TGTGCCAGCAGCACAACAAGAGGCAATGAGCAGTTCTTC
TRBV7-9	NA	TRBJ1-3	NA	CASSSRGAMGNTIYF	TGTGCCAGCAGCTCCAGGGGTGCGATGGGAAACACCATATATTTT
TRBV27	NA	TRBJ1-2	NA	CASSLTGTLNYGYTF	TGTGCCAGCAGTTTGACCGGGACCCTTAACTATGGCTACACCTTC
TRBV10-1	NA	TRBJ2-7	NA	CASSEAPGPYEQYF	TGCGCCAGCAGTGAAGCCCCGGGGCCCTACGAGCAGTACTTC
TRBV9	NA	TRBJ2-7	NA	CASSPRVRSGEQYF	TGTGCCAGCAGCCCCAGGGTGAGGTCGGGGGAGCAGTACTTC
TRBV5-4	TRBD1	TRBJ1-2	few	CASSQGGTGGNYGYTF	TGTGCCAGCAGCCAGGGGGGGACAGGGGGTAACTATGGCTACACCTTC
TRBV11-2	TRBD1	TRBJ2-7	large	CASSLVGQGTYEQYF	TGTGCCAGCAGCTTAGTTGGACAGGGCACCTACGAGCAGTACTTC
TRBV2	NA	TRBJ2-3	NA	CASSVGLSDTQYF	TGTGCCAGCAGTGTTGGACTGTCGGATACGCAGTATTTT
TRBV6-6	NA	TRBJ2-7	NA	CASRLYRDEQYF	TGTGCCAGCAGGCTATACAGGGACGAGCAGTACTTC
TRBV11-2	TRBD1	TRBJ1-6	medium-sized	CASSSQGASNSPLHF	TGTGCCAGCAGCTCTCAGGGGGCCAGTAATTCACCCCTCCACTTT
TRBV20-1	NA	TRBJ1-1	NA	CSAREAFF	TGCAGTGCTAGGGAAGCTTTCTTT
TRBV5-3	NA	TRBJ1-1	NA	CASSLGAMNTEAFF	TGTGCCAGCAGTCTGGGAGCAATGAACACTGAAGCTTTCTTT
TRBV7-9	NA	TRBJ1-1	few	CASSSKYTEAFF	TGTGCCAGCAGCTCAAAATACACTGAAGCTTTCTTT
TRBV6-1	NA	TRBJ2-1	NA	CASSEDYNEQFF	TGTGCCAGCAGTGAGGACTACAATGAGCAGTTCTTC
TRBV5-5	NA	TRBJ2-5	NA	CATAPDTQETQYF	TGTGCCACCGCCCCGGACACACAAGAGACCCAGTACTTC
TRBV5-5	NA	TRBJ2-5	NA	CASSLGGLETQYF	TGTGCCAGCAGCTTGGGAGGGTTGGAGACCCAGTACTTC
TRBV6-5	NA	TRBJ2-3	few	CASRRTITTTDTQYF	TGTGCCAGCAGAAGAACGATAACAACCACAGATACGCAGTATTTT
TRBV30	NA	TRBJ2-2	NA	CAWSSRLRSGELFF	TGTGCCTGGAGTTCGCGGTTGAGATCCGGGGAGCTGTTTTTT
TRBV6-5	TRBD1	TRBJ2-5	few	CASSYSGQGETQYF	TGTGCCAGCAGTTACTCTGGACAGGGGGAGACCCAGTACTTC
TRBV7-2	TRBD2	TRBJ2-5	NA	CASRRTSGQETQYF	TGTGCCAGCAGGCGGACTAGCGGACAAGAGACCCAGTACTTC
TRBV11-2	NA	TRBJ1-1	once	CASSKGGTEAFF	TGTGCCAGCAGCAAGGGTGGAACTGAAGCTTTCTTT
TRBV28	TRBD1	TRBJ1-2	once	CASSAWDRDYGYTF	TGTGCCAGCAGTGCCTGGGACAGAGACTATGGCTACACCTTC
TRBV4-3	NA	TRBJ2-6	once	CASSQESGSGANVLTF	TGCGCCAGCAGCCAAGAATCAGGGAGTGGGGCCAACGTCCTGACTTTC
TRBV5-1	NA	TRBJ1-1	once	CASRSQPGNEAFF	TGCGCCAGCAGATCGCAGCCAGGGAATGAAGCTTTCTTT
TRBV15	TRBD1	TRBJ1-4	NA	CATSSRTGFYEKLFF	TGTGCCACCAGCTCGCGGACAGGGTTTTATGAAAAACTGTTTTTT
TRBV6-1	NA	TRBJ2-5	NA	CASIAGTQETQYF	TGTGCCAGCATCGCCGGGACTCAAGAGACCCAGTACTTC
TRBV10-3	TRBD1	TRBJ2-3	NA	CAINPTGVLTDTQYF	TGTGCCATCAACCCTACAGGGGTTTTGACCGATACGCAGTATTTT
TRBV5-4	TRBD2	TRBJ2-1	once	CASSPPKGTSFYEQFF	TGTGCCAGCAGCCCACCAAAAGGGACTAGTTTCTATGAGCAGTTCTTC
TRBV5-8	TRBD2	TRBJ2-3	once	CASSRGDGGGTDTQYF	TGTGCCAGCAGCCGTGGGGACGGGGGGGGCACAGATACGCAGTATTTT
TRBV9	TRBD2	TRBJ2-1	NA	CASSVAGGRAVEEQFF	TGTGCCAGCAGCGTAGCCGGCGGGAGGGCCGTAGAAGAGCAGTTCTTC
TRBV30	TRBD1	TRBJ1-2	NA	CAWSMGQPSYGYTF	TGTGCCTGGAGTATGGGACAGCCGAGTTATGGCTACACCTTC
TRBV10-1	NA	TRBJ2-2	NA	CASIQRTPHQRNTGELFF	TGCGCCAGCATCCAGAGGACACCCCACCAGAGGAACACCGGGGAGCTGTTTTTT
TRBV5-1	TRBD1	TRBJ1-2	medium-sized	CASSPRQGTRVGGYTF	TGCGCCAGCAGCCCGCGACAGGGGACCCGTGTGGGTGGCTACACCTTC
TRBV27	TRBD1	TRBJ1-4	NA	CASSLIFLGQGHEKLFF	TGTGCCAGCAGTTTAATATTCCTGGGACAGGGTCACGAAAAACTGTTTTTT